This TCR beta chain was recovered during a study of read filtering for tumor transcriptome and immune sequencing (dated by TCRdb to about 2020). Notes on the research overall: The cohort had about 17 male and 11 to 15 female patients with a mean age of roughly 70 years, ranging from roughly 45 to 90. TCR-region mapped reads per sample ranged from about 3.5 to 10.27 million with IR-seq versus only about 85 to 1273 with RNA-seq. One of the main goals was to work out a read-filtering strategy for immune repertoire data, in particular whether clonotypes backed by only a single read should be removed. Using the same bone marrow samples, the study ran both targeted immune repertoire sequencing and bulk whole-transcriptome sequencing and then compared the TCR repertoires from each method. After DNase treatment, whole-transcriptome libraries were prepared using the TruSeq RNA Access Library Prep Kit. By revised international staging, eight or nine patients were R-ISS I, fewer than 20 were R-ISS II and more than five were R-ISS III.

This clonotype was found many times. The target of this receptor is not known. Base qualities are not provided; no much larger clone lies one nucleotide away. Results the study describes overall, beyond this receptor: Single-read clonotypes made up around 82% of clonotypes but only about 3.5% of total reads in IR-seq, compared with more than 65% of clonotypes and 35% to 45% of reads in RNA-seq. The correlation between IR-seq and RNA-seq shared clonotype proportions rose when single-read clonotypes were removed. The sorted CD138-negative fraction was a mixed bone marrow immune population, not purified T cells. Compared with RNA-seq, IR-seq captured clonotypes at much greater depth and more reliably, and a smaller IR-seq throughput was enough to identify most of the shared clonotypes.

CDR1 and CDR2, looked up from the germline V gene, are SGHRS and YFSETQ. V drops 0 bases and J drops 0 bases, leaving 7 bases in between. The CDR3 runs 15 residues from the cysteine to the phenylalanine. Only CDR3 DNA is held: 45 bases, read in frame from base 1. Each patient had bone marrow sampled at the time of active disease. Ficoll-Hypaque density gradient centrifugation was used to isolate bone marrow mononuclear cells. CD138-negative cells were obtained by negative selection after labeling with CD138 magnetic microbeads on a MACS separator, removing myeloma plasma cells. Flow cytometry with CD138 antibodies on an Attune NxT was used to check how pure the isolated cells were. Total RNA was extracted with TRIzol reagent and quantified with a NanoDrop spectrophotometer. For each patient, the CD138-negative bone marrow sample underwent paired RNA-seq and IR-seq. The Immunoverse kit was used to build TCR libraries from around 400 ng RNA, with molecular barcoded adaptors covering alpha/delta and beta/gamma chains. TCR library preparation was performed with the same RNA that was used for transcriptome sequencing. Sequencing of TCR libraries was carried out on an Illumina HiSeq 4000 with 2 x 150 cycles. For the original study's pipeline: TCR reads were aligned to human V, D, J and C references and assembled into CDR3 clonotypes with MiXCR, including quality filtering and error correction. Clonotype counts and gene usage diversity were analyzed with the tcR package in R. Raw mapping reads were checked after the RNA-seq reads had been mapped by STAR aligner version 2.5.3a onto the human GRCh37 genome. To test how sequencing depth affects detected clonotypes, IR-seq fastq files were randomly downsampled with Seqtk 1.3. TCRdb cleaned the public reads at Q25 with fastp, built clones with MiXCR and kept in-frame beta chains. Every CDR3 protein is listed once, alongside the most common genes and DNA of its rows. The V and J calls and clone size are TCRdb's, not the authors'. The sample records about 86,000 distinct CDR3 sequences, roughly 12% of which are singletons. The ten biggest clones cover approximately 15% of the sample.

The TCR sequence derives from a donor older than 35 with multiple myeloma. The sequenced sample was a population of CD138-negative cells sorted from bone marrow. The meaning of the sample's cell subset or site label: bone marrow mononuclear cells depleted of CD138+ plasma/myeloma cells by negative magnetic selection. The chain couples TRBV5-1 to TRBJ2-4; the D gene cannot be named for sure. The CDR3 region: CASSLDGLAKNIQYF. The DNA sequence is TGCGCCAGCAGCTTGGATGGTCTAGCCAAAAACATTCAGTACTTC.